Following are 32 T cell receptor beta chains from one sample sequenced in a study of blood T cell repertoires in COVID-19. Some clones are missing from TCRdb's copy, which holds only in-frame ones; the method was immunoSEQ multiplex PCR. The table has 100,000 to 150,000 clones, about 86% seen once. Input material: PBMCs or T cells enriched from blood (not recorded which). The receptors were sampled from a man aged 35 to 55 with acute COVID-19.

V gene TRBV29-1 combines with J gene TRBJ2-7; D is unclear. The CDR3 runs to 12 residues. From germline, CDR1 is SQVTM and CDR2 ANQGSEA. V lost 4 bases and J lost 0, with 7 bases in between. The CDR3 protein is CSVASVSYEQYF. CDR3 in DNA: TGCAGCGTTGCTTCCGTCTCCTACGAGCAGTACTTC.

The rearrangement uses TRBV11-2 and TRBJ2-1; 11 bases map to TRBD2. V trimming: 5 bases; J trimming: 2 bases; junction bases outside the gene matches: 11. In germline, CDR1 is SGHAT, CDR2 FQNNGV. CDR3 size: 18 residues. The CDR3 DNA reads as TGTGCCAGCAGCCCAAGTTTTTCACTAGCGGGGGCCTACAATGAGCAGTTCTTC. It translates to CASSPSFSLAGAYNEQFF.

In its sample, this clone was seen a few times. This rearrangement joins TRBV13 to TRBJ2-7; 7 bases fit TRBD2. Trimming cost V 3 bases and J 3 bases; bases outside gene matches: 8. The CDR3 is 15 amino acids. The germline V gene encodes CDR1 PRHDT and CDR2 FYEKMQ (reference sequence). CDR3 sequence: CASSLGGSFNYEQYF. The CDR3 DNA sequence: TGTGCCAGCAGCTTGGGCGGGAGCTTTAACTACGAGCAGTACTTC.

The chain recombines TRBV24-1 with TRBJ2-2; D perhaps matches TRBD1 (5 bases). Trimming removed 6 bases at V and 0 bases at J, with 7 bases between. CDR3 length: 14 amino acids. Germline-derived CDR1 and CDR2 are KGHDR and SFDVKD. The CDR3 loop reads CATSPGSNTGELFF. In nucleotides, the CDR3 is TGTGCCACCAGTCCAGGGTCGAACACCGGGGAGCTGTTTTTT.

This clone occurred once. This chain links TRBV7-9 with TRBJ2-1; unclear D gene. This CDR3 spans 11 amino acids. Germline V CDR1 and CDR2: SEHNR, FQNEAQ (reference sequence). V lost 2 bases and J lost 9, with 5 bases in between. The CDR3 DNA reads TGTGCCAGCAGCTTAACAGCTGAGCAGTTCTTC. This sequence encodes CASSLTAEQFF.

Here the CDR3 DNA reads TGTGCCAGCAGTTTAGTCAGCCGGGGAAAACTGTTTTTT. Protein product: CASSLVSRGKLFF. The chain joins TRBV12-3 or TRBV12-4 to TRBJ1-4; D unclear. CDR3 length equals 13 residues. The V end lost 1 base, the J end lost 10 bases, and 10 bases lay between the germline ends.

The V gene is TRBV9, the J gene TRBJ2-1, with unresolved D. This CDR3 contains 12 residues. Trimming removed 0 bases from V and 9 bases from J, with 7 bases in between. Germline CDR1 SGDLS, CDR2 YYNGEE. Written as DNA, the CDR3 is TGTGCCAGCAGCGTAGGTACGAGTGAGCAGTTCTTC. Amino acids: CASSVGTSEQFF.

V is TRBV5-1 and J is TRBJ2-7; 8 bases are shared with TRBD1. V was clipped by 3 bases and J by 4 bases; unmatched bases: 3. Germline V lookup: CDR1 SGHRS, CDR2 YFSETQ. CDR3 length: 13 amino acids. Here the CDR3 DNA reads TGCGCCAGCAGCTCGGACAGGGAATACGAGCAGTACTTC. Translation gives CASSSDREYEQYF. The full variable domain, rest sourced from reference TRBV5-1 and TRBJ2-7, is KAGVTQTPRYLIKTRGQQVTLSCSPISGHRSVSWYQQTPGQGLQFLFEYFSETQRNKGNFPGRFSGRQFSNSRSEMNVSTLELGDSALYLCASSSDREYEQYFGPGTRLTVT.

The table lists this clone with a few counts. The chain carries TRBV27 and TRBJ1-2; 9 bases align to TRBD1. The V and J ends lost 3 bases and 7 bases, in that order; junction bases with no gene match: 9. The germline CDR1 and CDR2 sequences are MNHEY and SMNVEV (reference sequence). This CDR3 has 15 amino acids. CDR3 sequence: CASSFSLRTGVGYTF. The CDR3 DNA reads TGTGCCAGCAGTTTTTCTCTTAGGACAGGGGTTGGCTACACCTTC.

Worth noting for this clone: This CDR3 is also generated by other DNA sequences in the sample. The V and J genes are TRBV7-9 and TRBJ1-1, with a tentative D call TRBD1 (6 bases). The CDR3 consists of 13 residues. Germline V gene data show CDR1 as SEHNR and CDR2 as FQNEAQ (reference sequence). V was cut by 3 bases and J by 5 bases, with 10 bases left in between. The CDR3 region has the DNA TGTGCCAGCAGCTTCAGGGGTGGTACTGAAGCTTTCTTT. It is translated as CASSFRGGTEAFF.

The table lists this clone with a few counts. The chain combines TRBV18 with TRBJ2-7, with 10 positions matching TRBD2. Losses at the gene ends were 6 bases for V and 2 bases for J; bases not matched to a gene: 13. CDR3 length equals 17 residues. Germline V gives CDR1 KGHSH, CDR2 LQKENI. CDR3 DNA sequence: TGTGCCAGCTCCCCGCCTAGCGGGGGAGCAGGGACCTACGAGCAGTACTTC. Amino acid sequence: CASSPPSGGAGTYEQYF.

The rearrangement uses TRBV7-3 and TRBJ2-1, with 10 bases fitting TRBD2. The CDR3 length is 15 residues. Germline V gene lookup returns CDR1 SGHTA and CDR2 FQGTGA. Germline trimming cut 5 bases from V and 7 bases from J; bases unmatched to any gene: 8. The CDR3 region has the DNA TGTGCCAGCAGCCCCGGCGGGACTAGCGTTAATGAGCAGTTCTTC. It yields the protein CASSPGGTSVNEQFF. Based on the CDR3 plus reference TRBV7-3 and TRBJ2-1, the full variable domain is GAGVSQTPSNKVTEKGKYVELRCDPISGHTALYWYRQSLGQGPEFLIYFQGTGAADDSGLPNDRFFAVRPEGSVSTLKIQRTERGDSAVYLCASSPGGTSVNEQFFGPGTRLTVL.

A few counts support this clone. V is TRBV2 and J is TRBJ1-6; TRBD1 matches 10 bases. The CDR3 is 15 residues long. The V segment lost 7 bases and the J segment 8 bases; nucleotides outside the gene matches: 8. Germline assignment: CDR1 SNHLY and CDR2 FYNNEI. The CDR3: CASNTGQGNYSPLHF. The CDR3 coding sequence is TGTGCCAGCAATACGGGACAGGGGAATTATTCACCCCTCCACTTT.

The CDR3 DNA reads TGTGCCAGCAGCGCCACGAGGCGGGAGAGGGCCGGGGAGCTGTTTTTT. Protein sequence: CASSATRRERAGELFF. The rearrangement links TRBV7-3 to TRBJ2-2; 7 bases match TRBD2. This CDR3 spans 16 amino acids. Germline V lookup: CDR1 SGHTA, CDR2 FQGTGA. V lost 5 bases to trimming and J lost 6 bases; unmatched junction nucleotides: 12.

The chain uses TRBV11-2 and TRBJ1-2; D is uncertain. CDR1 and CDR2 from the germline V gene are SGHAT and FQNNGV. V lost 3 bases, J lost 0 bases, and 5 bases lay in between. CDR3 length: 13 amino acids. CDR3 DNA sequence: TGTGCCAGCAGCTTCGGGTCTAACTATGGCTACACCTTC. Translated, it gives CASSFGSNYGYTF.

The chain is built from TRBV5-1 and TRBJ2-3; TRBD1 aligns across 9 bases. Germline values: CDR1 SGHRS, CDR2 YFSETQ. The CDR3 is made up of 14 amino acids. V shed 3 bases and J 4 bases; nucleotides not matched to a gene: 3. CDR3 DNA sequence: TGCGCCAGCAGCTCGGGACAGGGACCAGATACGCAGTATTTT. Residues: CASSSGQGPDTQYF. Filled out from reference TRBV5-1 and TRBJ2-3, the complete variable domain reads KAGVTQTPRYLIKTRGQQVTLSCSPISGHRSVSWYQQTPGQGLQFLFEYFSETQRNKGNFPGRFSGRQFSNSRSEMNVSTLELGDSALYLCASSSGQGPDTQYFGPGTRLTVL.

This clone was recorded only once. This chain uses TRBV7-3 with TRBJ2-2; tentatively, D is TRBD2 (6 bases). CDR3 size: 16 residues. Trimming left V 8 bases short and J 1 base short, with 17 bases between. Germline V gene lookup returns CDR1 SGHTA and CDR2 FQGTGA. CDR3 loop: CASLTWTGVNTGELFF. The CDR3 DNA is TGTGCCAGCTTAACATGGACGGGGGTGAACACCGGGGAGCTGTTTTTT.

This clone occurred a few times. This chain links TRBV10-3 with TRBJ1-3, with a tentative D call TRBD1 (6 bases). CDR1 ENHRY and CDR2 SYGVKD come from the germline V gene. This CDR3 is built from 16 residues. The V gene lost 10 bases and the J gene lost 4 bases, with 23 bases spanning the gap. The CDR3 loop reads CASLSPQGLSGNTIYF. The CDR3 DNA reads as TGTGCCAGCCTGTCCCCCCAGGGGCTTTCCGGAAACACCATATATTTT.

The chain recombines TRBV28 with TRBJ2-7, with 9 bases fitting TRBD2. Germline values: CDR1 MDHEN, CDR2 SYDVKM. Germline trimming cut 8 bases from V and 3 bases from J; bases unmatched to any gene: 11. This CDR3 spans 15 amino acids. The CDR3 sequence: CASLTGAGGDYEQYF. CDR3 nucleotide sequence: TGTGCCAGCCTCACGGGAGCGGGAGGAGACTACGAGCAGTACTTC.

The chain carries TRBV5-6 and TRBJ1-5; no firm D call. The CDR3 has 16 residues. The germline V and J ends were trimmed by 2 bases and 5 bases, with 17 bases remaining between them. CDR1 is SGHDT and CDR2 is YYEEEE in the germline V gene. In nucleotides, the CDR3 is TGTGCCAGCAGCTTTAAGACCGGCGGGTCCGATCAGCCCCAGCATTTT. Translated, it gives CASSFKTGGSDQPQHF.

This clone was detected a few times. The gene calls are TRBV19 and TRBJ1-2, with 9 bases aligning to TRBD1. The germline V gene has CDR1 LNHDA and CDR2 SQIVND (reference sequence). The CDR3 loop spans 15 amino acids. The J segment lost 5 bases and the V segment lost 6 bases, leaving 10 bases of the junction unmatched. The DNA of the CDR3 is TGTGCCAGTAGCCCAGGGACAGGGATGACGTATGGCTACACCTTC. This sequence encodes CASSPGTGMTYGYTF.

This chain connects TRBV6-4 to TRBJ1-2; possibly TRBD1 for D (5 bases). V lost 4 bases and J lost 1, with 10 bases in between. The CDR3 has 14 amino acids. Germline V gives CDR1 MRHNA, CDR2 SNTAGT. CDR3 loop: CASSADGGNYGYTF. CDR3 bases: TGTGCCAGCAGTGCGGACGGGGGTAACTATGGCTACACCTTC.

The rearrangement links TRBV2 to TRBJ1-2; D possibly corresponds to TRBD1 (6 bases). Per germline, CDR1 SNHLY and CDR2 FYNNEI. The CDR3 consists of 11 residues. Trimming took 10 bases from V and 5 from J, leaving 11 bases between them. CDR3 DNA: TGTGCCACCCGACAGGAATATGGCTACACCTTC. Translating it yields CATRQEYGYTF.

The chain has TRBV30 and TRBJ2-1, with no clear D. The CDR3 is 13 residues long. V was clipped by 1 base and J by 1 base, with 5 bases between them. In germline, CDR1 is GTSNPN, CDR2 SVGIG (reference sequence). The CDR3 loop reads CAWSAQSYNEQFF. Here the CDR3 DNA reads TGTGCCTGGAGTGCCCAGTCCTACAATGAGCAGTTCTTC.

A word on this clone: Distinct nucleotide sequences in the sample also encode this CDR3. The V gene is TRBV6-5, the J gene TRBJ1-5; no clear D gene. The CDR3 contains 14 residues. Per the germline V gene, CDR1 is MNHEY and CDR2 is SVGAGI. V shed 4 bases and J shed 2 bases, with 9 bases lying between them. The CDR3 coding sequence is TGTGCCAGCAGTTCTACCGGGGGCAATCAGCCCCAGCATTTT. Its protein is CASSSTGGNQPQHF.

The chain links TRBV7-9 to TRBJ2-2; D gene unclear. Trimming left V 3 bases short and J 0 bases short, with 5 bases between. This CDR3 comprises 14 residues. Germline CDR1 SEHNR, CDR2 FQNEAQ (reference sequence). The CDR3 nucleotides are TGTGCCAGCAGCTTCCCGGCGAACACCGGGGAGCTGTTTTTT. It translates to CASSFPANTGELFF.

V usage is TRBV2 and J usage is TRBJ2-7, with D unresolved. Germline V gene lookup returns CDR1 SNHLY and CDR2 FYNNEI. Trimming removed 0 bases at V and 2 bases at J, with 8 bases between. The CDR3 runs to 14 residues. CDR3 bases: TGTGCCAGCAGTGAAGCTATCGCGCCCTACGAGCAGTACTTC. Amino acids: CASSEAIAPYEQYF. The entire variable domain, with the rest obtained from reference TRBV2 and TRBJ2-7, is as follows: EPEVTQTPSHQVTQMGQEVILRCVPISNHLYFYWYRQILGQKVEFLVSFYNNEISEKSEIFDDQFSVERPDGSNFTLKIRSTKLEDSAMYFCASSEAIAPYEQYFGPGTRLTVT.

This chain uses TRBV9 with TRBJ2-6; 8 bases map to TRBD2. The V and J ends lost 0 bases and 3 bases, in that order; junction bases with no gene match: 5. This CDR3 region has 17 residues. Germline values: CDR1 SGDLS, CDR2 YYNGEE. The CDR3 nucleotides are TGTGCCAGCAGCGTAGCAGTAGCGGGGAGTGGGGCCAACGTCCTGACTTTC. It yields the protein CASSVAVAGSGANVLTF.

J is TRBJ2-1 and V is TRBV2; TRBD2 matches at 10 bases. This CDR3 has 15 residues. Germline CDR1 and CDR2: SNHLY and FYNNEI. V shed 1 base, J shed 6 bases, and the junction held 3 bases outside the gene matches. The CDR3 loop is CASSEGLAGVNEQFF. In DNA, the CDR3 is TGTGCCAGCAGTGAAGGGCTAGCGGGAGTCAATGAGCAGTTCTTC.

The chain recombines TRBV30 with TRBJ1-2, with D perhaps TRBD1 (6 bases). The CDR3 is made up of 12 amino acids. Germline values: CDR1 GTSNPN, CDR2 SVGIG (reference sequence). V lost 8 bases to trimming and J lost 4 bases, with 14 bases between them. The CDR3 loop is CARGGQSYGYTF. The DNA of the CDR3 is TGTGCCCGAGGTGGACAGTCCTATGGCTACACCTTC. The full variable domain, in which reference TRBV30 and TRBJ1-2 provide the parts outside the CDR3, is SQTIHQWPATLVQPVGSPLSLECTVEGTSNPNLYWYRQAAGRGLQLLFYSVGIGQISSEVPQNLSASRPQDRQFILSSKKLLLSDSGFYLCARGGQSYGYTFGSGTRLTVV.

The CDR3 spells CASSLASGSYEQYF. For the CDR3, the DNA is TGTGCCAGCAGCTTGGCTAGCGGGTCCTACGAGCAGTACTTC. V is TRBV5-6 and J is TRBJ2-7; TRBD2 matches 8 bases. Germline V gives CDR1 SGHDT, CDR2 YYEEEE. The CDR3 covers 14 residues. V shed 0 bases and J 1 base; nucleotides not matched to a gene: 0. The variable domain in full, with the rest retrieved from reference TRBV5-6 and TRBJ2-7, is DAGVTQSPTHLIKTRGQQVTLRCSPKSGHDTVSWYQQALGQGPQFIFQYYEEEERQRGNFPDRFSGHQFPNYSSELNVNALLLGDSALYLCASSLASGSYEQYFGPGTRLTVT.

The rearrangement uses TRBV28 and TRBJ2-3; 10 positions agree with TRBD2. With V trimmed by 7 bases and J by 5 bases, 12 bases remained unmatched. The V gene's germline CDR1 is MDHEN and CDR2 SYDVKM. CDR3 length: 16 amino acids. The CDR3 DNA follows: TGTGCCAGCATTTATTCCCTAGCGGGAGCGGGAGATACGCAGTATTTT. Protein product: CASIYSLAGAGDTQYF.